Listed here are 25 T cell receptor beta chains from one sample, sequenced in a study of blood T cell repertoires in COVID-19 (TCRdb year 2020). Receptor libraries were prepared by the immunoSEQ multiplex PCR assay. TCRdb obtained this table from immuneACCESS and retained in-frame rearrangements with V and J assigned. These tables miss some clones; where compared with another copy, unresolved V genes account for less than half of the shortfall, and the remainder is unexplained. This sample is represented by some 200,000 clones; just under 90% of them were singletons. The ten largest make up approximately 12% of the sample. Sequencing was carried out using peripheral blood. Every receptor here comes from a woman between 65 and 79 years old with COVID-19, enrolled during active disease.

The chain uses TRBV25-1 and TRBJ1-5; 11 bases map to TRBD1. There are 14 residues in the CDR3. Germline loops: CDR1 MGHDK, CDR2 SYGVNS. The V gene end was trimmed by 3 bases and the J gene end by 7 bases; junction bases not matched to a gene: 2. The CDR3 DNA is TGTGCCAGCAGTGACGGGACAGGGGGGCAGCCCCAGCATTTT. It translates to CASSDGTGGQPQHF.

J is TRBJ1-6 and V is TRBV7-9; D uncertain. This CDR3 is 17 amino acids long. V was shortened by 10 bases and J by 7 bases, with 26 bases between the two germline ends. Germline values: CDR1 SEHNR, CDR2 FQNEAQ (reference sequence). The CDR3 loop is CAITKRAARDGNSPLHF. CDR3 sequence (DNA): TGTGCCATTACAAAAAGGGCCGCTCGGGATGGCAATTCACCCCTCCACTTT.

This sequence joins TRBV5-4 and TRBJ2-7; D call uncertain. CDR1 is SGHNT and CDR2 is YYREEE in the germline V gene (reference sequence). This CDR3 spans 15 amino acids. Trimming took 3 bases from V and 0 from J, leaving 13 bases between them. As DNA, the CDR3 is TGTGCCAGCAGCTCTCTAGGAAGGAGCTCCTACGAGCAGTACTTC. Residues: CASSSLGRSSYEQYF.

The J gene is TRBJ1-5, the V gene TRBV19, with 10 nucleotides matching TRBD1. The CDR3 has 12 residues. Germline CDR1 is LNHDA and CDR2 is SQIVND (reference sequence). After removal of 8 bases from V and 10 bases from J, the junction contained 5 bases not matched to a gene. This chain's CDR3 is CASGQGGGPQHF. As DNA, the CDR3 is TGTGCCAGTGGACAGGGGGGGGGACCCCAGCATTTT.

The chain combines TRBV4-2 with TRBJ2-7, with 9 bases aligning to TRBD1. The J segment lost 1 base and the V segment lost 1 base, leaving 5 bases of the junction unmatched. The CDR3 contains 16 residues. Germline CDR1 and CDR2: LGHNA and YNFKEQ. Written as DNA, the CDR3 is TGTGCCAGCAGCCAAGTGAGGACAGGGGCTTCCTACGAGCAGTACTTC. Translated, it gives CASSQVRTGASYEQYF.

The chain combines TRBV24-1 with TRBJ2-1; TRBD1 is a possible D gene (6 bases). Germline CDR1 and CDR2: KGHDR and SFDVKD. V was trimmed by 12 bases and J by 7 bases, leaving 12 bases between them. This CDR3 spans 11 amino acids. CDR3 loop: CASTQGNEQFF. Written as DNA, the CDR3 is TGTGCCTCTACACAGGGAAATGAGCAGTTCTTC.

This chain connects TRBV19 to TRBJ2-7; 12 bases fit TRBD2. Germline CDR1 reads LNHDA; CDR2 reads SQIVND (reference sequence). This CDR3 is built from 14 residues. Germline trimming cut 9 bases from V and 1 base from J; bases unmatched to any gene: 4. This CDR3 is CARRTSGISYEQYF. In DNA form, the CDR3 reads TGTGCCAGAAGGACTAGCGGGATTTCCTACGAGCAGTACTTC.

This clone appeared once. The CDR3 loop is CAWSVRSLAGRGQYF. The CDR3 DNA is TGTGCCTGGAGTGTACGGTCTCTAGCGGGAAGAGGCCAGTACTTC. The rearrangement links TRBV30 to TRBJ2-5; 9 nucleotides agree with TRBD2. The CDR3 runs to 15 residues. After removal of 0 bases from V and 10 bases from J, the junction contained 12 bases not matched to a gene. Germline-derived CDR1 and CDR2 are GTSNPN and SVGIG (reference sequence).

The CDR3, as DNA: TGTGCCAGCTCTCCTTCCGGACAACCTTACTATGGCTACACCTTC. Its protein is CASSPSGQPYYGYTF. The chain employs TRBV6-5 and TRBJ1-2; possibly TRBD1 for D (5 bases). Per germline, CDR1 MNHEY and CDR2 SVGAGI. V was shortened by 8 bases and J by 3 bases, with 19 bases between the two germline ends. The CDR3 totals 15 residues.

The CDR3 DNA reads TGTGCCAGCAGCCACAGGAATCCAACGGGGAACTATGGCTACACCTTC. It is translated as CASSHRNPTGNYGYTF. V is TRBV3-1 (or the pseudogene TRBV3-2) and J is TRBJ1-2; D not resolved. Looked up from germline, CDR1 is LGHDT and CDR2 is YNNKEL (reference sequence). Trimming stripped 3 bases from V and 2 bases from J, with 16 bases between. The CDR3 is 16 amino acids.

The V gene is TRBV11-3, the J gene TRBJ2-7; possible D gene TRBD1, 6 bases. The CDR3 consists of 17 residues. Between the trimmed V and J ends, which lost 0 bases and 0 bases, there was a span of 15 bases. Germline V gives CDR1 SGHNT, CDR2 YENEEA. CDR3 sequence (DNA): TGTGCCAGCAGCTTAGATCCGAGGGCCAGGGGCTCCTACGAGCAGTACTTC. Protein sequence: CASSLDPRARGSYEQYF.

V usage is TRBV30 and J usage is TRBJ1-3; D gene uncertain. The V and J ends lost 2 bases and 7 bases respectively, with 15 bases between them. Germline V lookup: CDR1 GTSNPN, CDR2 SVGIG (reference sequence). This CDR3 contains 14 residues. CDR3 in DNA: TGTGCCTGGAGTAAAGACGGAGCGGAGAACACCATATATTTT. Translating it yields CAWSKDGAENTIYF.

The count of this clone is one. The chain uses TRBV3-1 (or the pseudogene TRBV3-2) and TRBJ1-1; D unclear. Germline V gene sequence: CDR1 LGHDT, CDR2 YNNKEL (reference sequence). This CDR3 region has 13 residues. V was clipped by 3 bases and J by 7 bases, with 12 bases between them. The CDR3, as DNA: TGTGCCAGCAGCCAGGGCACCCATAGTGAAGCTTTCTTT. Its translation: CASSQGTHSEAFF.

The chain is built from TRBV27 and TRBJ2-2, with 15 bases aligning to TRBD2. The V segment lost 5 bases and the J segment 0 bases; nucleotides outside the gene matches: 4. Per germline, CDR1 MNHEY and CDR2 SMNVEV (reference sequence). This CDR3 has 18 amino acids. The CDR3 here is CASSPWTSGRANTGELFF. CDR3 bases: TGTGCCAGCAGTCCATGGACTAGCGGGAGGGCGAACACCGGGGAGCTGTTTTTT.

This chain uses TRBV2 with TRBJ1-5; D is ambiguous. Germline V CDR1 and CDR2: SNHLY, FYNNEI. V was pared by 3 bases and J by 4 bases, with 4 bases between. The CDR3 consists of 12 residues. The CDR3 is CASSESNQPQHF. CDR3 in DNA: TGTGCCAGCAGTGAGTCAAATCAGCCCCAGCATTTT.

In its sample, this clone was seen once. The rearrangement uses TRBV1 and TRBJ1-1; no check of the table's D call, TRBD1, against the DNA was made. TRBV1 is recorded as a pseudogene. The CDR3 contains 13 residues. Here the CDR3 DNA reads TGCACCAGTCCGACAGGGTCGAACACTGAAGCTTTCTTT. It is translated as CTSPTGSNTEAFF.

The CDR3 nucleotides read TGTGCCTGGAGTGTTGGGCTTAATGAAAAACTGTTTTTT. It yields the protein CAWSVGLNEKLFF. The chain couples TRBV30 to TRBJ1-4, with D uncertain. CDR1 is GTSNPN, CDR2 SVGIG, per germline (reference sequence). Trimming stripped 0 bases from V and 4 bases from J, with 6 bases between. The CDR3 contains 13 residues.

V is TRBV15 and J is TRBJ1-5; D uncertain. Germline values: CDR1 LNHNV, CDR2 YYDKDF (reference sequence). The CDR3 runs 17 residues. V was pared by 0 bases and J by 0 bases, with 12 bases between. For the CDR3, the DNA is TGTGCCACCAGCAGAGATTATATGGCAGTTAGCAATCAGCCCCAGCATTTT. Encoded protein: CATSRDYMAVSNQPQHF.

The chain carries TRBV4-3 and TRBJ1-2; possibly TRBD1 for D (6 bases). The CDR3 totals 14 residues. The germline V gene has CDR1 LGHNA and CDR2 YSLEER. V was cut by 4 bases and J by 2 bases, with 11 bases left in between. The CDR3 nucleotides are TGCGCCAGCAGCCTAGGACAGAACAACTATGGCTACACCTTC. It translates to CASSLGQNNYGYTF.

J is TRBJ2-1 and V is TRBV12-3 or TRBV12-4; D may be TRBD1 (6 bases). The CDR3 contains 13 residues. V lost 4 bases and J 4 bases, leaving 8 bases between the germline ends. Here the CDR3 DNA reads TGTGCCAGCAGTTCTGACAGGTACAATGAGCAGTTCTTC. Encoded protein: CASSSDRYNEQFF.

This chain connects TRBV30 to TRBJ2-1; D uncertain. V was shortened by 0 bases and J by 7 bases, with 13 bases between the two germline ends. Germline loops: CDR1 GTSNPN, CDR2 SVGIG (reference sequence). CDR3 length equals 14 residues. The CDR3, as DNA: TGTGCCTGGAGTGTACCCAGGATTCGGAATGAGCAGTTCTTC. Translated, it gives CAWSVPRIRNEQFF.

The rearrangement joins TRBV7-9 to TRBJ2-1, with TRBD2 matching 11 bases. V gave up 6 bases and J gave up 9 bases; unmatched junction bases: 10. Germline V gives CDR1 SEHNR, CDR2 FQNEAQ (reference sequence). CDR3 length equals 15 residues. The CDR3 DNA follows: TGTGCCAGCAGTCAACTAGCGGGAGTTCTCGTTGAGCAGTTCTTC. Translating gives CASSQLAGVLVEQFF.

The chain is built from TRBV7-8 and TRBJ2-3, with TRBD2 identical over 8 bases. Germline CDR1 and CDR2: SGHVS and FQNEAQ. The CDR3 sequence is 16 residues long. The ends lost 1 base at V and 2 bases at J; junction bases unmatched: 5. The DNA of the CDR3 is TGTGCCAGCAGCTTAGTTACTAGCGGCTCCACAGATACGCAGTATTTT. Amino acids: CASSLVTSGSTDTQYF.

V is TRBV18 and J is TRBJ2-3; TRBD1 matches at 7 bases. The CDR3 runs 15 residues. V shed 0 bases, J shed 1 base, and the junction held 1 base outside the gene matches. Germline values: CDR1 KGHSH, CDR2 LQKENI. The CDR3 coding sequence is TGTGCCAGCTCACCACCAACAGGGGGCACAGATACGCAGTATTTT. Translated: CASSPPTGGTDTQYF.

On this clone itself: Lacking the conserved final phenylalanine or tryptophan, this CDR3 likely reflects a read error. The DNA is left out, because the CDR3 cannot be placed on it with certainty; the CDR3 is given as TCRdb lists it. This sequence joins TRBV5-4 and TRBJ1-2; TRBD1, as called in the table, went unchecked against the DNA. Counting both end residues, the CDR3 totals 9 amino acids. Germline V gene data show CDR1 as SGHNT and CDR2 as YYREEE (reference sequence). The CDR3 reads CASGRSDIP.